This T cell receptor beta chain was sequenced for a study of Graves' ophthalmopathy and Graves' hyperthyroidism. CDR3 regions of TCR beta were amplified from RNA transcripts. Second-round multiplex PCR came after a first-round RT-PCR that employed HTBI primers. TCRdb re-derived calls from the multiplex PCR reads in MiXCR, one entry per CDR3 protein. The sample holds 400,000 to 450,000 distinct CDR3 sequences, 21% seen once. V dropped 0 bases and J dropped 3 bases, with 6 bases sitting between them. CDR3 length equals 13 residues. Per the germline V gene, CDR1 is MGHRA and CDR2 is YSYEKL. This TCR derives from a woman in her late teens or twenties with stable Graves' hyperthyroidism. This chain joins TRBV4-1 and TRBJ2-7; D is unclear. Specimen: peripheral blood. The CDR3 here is CASSQEVHYEQYF. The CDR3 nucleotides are TGCGCCAGCAGCCAAGAGGTACACTACGAGCAGTACTTC.